This TCR beta chain emerged from a study of shared clonotypes between healthy human individuals. Study summary: Donor ages ranged 18 to 49 years: a couple of women, a few men.

Several immunoSEQ 96-well plates shared each subset's DNA, each plate a replicate. TCRdb's table, derived via immunoSEQ multiplex PCR, lists solely in-frame clones and lacks some. The repertoire has 1,500,000 or so clones, roughly 96% of them found once; the top ten carry over 1%. Germline V lookup: CDR1 SGHTA, CDR2 FQGNSA. CDR3 length: 16 amino acids. Trimming removed 2 bases from V and 4 bases from J; junction bases left unmatched: 9. V and J are TRBV7-2 and TRBJ1-1, with 8 bases fitting TRBD1. Specimen: naive CD4+ T cells sorted from blood. As to subset: CD45RA+ positively selected. The receptor was isolated from a man aged 25 to 45 in good health. In DNA, the CDR3 is TGTGCCAGCAGCTTAAAGGCAGGGGGCCCGGGCACTGAAGCTTTCTTT. It translates to CASSLKAGGPGTEAFF.